This T cell receptor beta chain was documented in a study of blood T cells in healthy people across ages. Russia was home to the donors, healthy Caucasian individuals aged roughly 6 to 95. The V end lost 3 bases, the J end lost 2 bases, and 11 bases lay between the germline ends. The CDR3 covers 15 residues. The germline V gene has CDR1 SGHTA and CDR2 FQGNSA. It was with a sample-barcoded 5' primer and a J-beta primer mix that a second PCR of roughly 7 to 12 cycles was run. Each CDR3 protein gets one entry after TCRdb re-called the 5' RACE reads with MiXCR. The sample yields 600,000 or so distinct CDR3 sequences, roughly 21% seen once. On this clonotype: Its target is not known.

General study points: Any changes in expanded clonotypes were possibly confounded, as donor CMV status remained unknown.

The chain has TRBV7-2 and TRBJ1-3; D uncertain. Input material: blood. This sequence originates from a man aged 65 to 79 in good health. The CDR3, as DNA: TGTGCCAGCAGCTTTAGGATACCAACTGGAAACACCATATATTTT. It translates to CASSFRIPTGNTIYF.